This is a list of T cell receptor beta chains from one sample in a study of blood T cell repertoires in COVID-19. Generated by immunoSEQ multiplex PCR, the TCRdb table keeps only in-frame clones and is missing some. The sample consists of some 140,000 clones, just under 85% of them appearing once. The sample was PBMCs or T cells enriched from blood (not recorded which). The receptors stem from a man between 45 and 60 years old who had recovered from COVID-19. Both conserved end residues are part of each CDR3. Each record gives: CDR3 length, V gene, CDR3 protein.

length: 16; V: TRBV6-5; CDR3: CASSYGSGSSGNTIYF
length: 15; V: TRBV5-8; CDR3: CASRDPTEGYEKLFF
length: 14; V: TRBV11-2; CDR3: CASSPAQGPYEQYF
length: 14; V: TRBV4-1; CDR3: CASSQDIQPYGYTF
length: 15; V: TRBV4-2; CDR3: CASSQDRGSNYEQYF
length: 17; V: TRBV4-3; CDR3: CASSQGWTSGNYNEQFF
length: 15; V: TRBV23-1; CDR3: CASSQSGAPFYGYTF
length: 16; V: TRBV9; CDR3: CASSAPSAGPNSPLHF
length: 14; V: TRBV27; CDR3: CASSIRDSRTEAFF
length: 15; V: TRBV11-3; CDR3: CASSPATSVTDTQYF
length: 13; V: TRBV2; CDR3: CASRARSTDTQYF
length: 12; V: TRBV7-2; CDR3: CASTGDSRGQYF
length: 16; V: TRBV2; CDR3: CASSEWRGQGFSPLHF
length: 13; V: TRBV19; CDR3: CATLPFGNTEAFF
length: 16; V: TRBV11-2; CDR3: CASSSTSGGGVGEQYF
length: 17; V: TRBV7-2; CDR3: CASSLVVGGSGANVLTF
length: 16; V: TRBV5-4; CDR3: CASSFGAGTGAYEQYF
length: 13; V: TRBV5-1; CDR3: CASNRGQQETQYF
length: 14; V: TRBV25-1; CDR3: CASTSASNTGELFF
length: 14; V: TRBV30; CDR3: CAWSVGQYNSPLHF
length: 17; V: TRBV1; CDR3: CTSSQDHGLAGSYEQYF
length: 14; V: TRBV9; CDR3: CASSVGGLTDTQYF
length: 16; V: TRBV27; CDR3: CASGSFGTGGTGELFF
length: 15; V: TRBV19; CDR3: CASSVTRGGTDTQYF
length: 13; V: TRBV27; CDR3: CASFDRGGETQYF
length: 14; V: TRBV19; CDR3: CASSTGDFYNEQFF
length: 14; V: TRBV6-2/TRBV6-3; CDR3: CASSYPDSTDTQYF
length: 15; V: TRBV7-2; CDR3: CASTKWGAGDQPQHF
length: 15; V: TRBV7-9; CDR3: CAVPMTETVQETQYF
length: 18; V: TRBV7-3; CDR3: CASSLYGTSGAGTGELFF
length: 16; V: TRBV7-9; CDR3: CASRPQGAGGANVLTF
length: 15; V: TRBV2; CDR3: CASLPGGTNTGELFF
length: 15; V: TRBV7-3; CDR3: CASSLSVGQLETQYF
length: 12; V: TRBV29-1; CDR3: CSAKTGNTEAFF
length: 15; V: TRBV18; CDR3: CASSLSTGEGSPLHF
length: 16; V: TRBV7-9; CDR3: CASSLGTGGANYGYTF
length: 15; V: TRBV7-2; CDR3: CASSSMGQLTDTQYF
length: 14; V: TRBV18; CDR3: CASSRGGDNEGQFF
length: 15; V: TRBV4-1; CDR3: CASSQLQGMNTEAFF
length: 15; V: TRBV28; CDR3: CASSLTGVTYNEQFF
length: 11; V: TRBV5-1; CDR3: CASSLNYGYTF
length: 14; V: TRBV12-5; CDR3: CASGRDRTYYGYTF
length: 14; V: TRBV18; CDR3: CASSRDFSTDTQYF
length: 15; V: TRBV3-1/TRBV3-2; CDR3: CASSPGVWANTEAFF
length: 16; V: TRBV3-1/TRBV3-2; CDR3: CASSQNRGTSTDTQYF
length: 15; V: TRBV6-5; CDR3: CASSYGRGRYNEQFF
length: 14; V: TRBV19; CDR3: CASRPRGGRETQYF
length: 15; V: TRBV6-6; CDR3: CASTRQGPNTGELFF
length: 14; V: TRBV7-9; CDR3: CASTPGTDNYGYTF
length: 14; V: TRBV5-1; CDR3: CASSLVTPGETQYF
length: 14; V: TRBV29-1; CDR3: CSVEGALSGNTIYF
length: 12; V: TRBV6-2/TRBV6-3; CDR3: CASSYYLGGYTF
length: 12; V: TRBV7-8; CDR3: CASRSGNQPQHF
length: 14; V: TRBV6-2/TRBV6-3; CDR3: CASSGDTASYEQYF
length: 17; V: TRBV3-1/TRBV3-2; CDR3: CASSLYSGGLSYNEQFF
length: 12; V: TRBV10-2; CDR3: CAIARDRGGYTF
length: 13; V: TRBV30; CDR3: CAWGRAELLFQFF
length: 12; V: TRBV5-1; CDR3: CASSPGGVEQYF
length: 14; V: TRBV2; CDR3: CASRENPGGETQYF
length: 12; V: TRBV5-1; CDR3: CASSSQAREQFF